The rows below give T cell receptor beta chains drawn from one sample of a study of shared clonotypes between healthy human individuals. Data came from immunoSEQ multiplex PCR; TCRdb stores just in-frame clones and leaves some out. Among over 95,000 clones listed, around 65% were seen once. Material: memory CD8+ T cells sorted from blood. The receptors derive from a young woman in good health. CDR3s include the opening cysteine and the closing phenylalanine or tryptophan. A D gene is named only where the DNA matches it firmly. Only part of the rows carry a size: once, few, many, or a class if the clone is expanded.

clone size	V gene	J gene	D gene	CDR3 DNA	CDR3 protein
once	TRBV2	TRBJ2-2	.	TGTGCCAGCAGTGAAGCGGTTGGGGGGTCGAACACCGGGGAGCTGTTTTTT	CASSEAVGGSNTGELFF
.	TRBV5-1	TRBJ2-2	TRBD2	TGCGCCAGCAGCCCACATGGACTAGCGGGAGTCGGGAACACCGGGGAGCTGTTTTTT	CASSPHGLAGVGNTGELFF
.	TRBV5-8	TRBJ2-1	TRBD2	TGTGCCAGCAGTTTTTTTAGGAGGGCTAGCGGGAGACACAATGAGCAGTTCTTC	CASSFFRRASGRHNEQFF
.	TRBV10-2	TRBJ2-7	TRBD2	TGCGCCAGCAGTGAGCTGCGGGGGTACGAGCAGTACTTC	CASSELRGYEQYF
.	TRBV28	TRBJ1-3	.	TGTGCCAGCAGTTTTGTCCCAAGCTCTGGAAACACCATATATTTT	CASSFVPSSGNTIYF
.	TRBV6-1	TRBJ2-7	.	TGTGCCAGCAGTGATAAAGGCTCCGGGGGCCACGAGCAGTACTTC	CASSDKGSGGHEQYF
.	TRBV25-1	TRBJ1-1	.	TGTGCCAGCAGTATGCCTAACACTGAAGCTTTCTTT	CASSMPNTEAFF
once	TRBV7-9	TRBJ2-7	.	TGTGCCAGCAGCTTAGGGCGGAACGAGCAGTACTTC	CASSLGRNEQYF
.	TRBV25-1	TRBJ1-1	.	TGTGCCAGCAGCCCTACAGGGTCTGAAGCTTTCTTT	CASSPTGSEAFF
once	TRBV5-8	TRBJ2-7	.	TGTGCCAGCAGCTTGCAGGGCGCCTACGAGCAGTACTTC	CASSLQGAYEQYF
.	TRBV11-2	TRBJ2-7	.	TGTGCCAGCAGCCCTTTTGGGGGCTCCTACGAGCAGTACTTC	CASSPFGGSYEQYF
.	TRBV28	TRBJ2-1	.	TGTGCCAGCAGTTTGTATCTGAATACCTACAATGAGCAGTTCTTC	CASSLYLNTYNEQFF
.	TRBV5-6	TRBJ2-3	.	TGTGCCAGCAGAACAGGGTTGGACACAGATACGCAGTATTTT	CASRTGLDTDTQYF
.	TRBV7-9	TRBJ1-1	.	TGTGCCAGCAGCATTATACGGCAGGGGACTTTCTTT	CASSIIRQGTFF
once	TRBV20-1	TRBJ2-7	.	TGCAGTGCTAAGGGAGTCGAGCAGTACTTC	CSAKGVEQYF
.	TRBV25-1	TRBJ1-4	.	TGTGCCAGCAGTGATAAGGGGACGGCTAATGAAAAACTGTTTTTT	CASSDKGTANEKLFF
.	TRBV28	TRBJ1-1	.	TGTGCCAGCACCGGAGAGGGGGGGAACACTGAAGCTTTCTTT	CASTGEGGNTEAFF
.	TRBV28	TRBJ2-7	TRBD2	TGTGCCAGCAGTTTAGAGCTGGCGGGAGTTTACGAGCAGTACTTC	CASSLELAGVYEQYF
.	TRBV27	TRBJ2-3	TRBD2	TGTGCCAGCAGTTTATCGGGCTGCGGGAGGGCCGCAGATACGCAGTATTTT	CASSLSGCGRAADTQYF
.	TRBV5-4	TRBJ1-5	TRBD1	TGTGCCAGCAGCCCTAGGAGGCCCTCGCGCCGGACAGGGGGTGATCAGCCCCAGCATTTT	CASSPRRPSRRTGGDQPQHF
.	TRBV11-2	TRBJ2-3	.	TGTGCCAGCAGCTCACCGGGACTCGACCTCACAGATACGCAGTATTTT	CASSSPGLDLTDTQYF
.	TRBV15	TRBJ1-4	.	TGTGCCACCAGCACCTCGGGACGCTTAACTAATGAAAAACTGTTTTTT	CATSTSGRLTNEKLFF
.	TRBV9	TRBJ2-6	TRBD1	TGTGCCAGCAGCGTCGGACAGGGGGCGTCTGGGGCCAACGTCCTGACTTTC	CASSVGQGASGANVLTF
once	TRBV14	TRBJ2-3	TRBD2	TGTGCCAGCAGCCAAAACCCGGGACTAGCGGGAGGACCCACAGATACGCAGTATTTT	CASSQNPGLAGGPTDTQYF
many	TRBV4-2	TRBJ2-7	TRBD2	TGTGCCAGCAGCCAAATCATAGGGACTAGCAGCCACGAGCAGTACTTC	CASSQIIGTSSHEQYF
.	TRBV14	TRBJ2-7	.	TGTGCCAGCAGAAAACAGGGTGAGGGACCCGAGCAGTACTTC	CASRKQGEGPEQYF
once	TRBV6-5	TRBJ2-1	.	TGTGCCAGCGGCCTGATGATGAATGAGCAGTTCTTC	CASGLMMNEQFF
few	TRBV19	TRBJ1-5	.	TGTGCCAGTAGAATACAGGCCAATCAGCCCCAGCATTTT	CASRIQANQPQHF
many	TRBV6-5	TRBJ1-1	.	TGTGCCAGCAGCGTGTCAGGCACGAACACTGAAGCTTTCTTT	CASSVSGTNTEAFF
.	TRBV6-6	TRBJ2-7	.	TGTGCCAGCAGTTCAGGGACTGGGTACGAGCAGTACTTC	CASSSGTGYEQYF
.	TRBV2	TRBJ2-7	.	TGTGCCAGCAGCCCAGAGCCTAACTCCTGCGAGCAGTACTTC	CASSPEPNSCEQYF
.	TRBV5-4	TRBJ2-5	.	TGTGCCAGCAGCTTAGGGGGGGCTGTGGTAGCAGGTCAAGAGACCCAGTACTTC	CASSLGGAVVAGQETQYF
medium-sized	TRBV4-2	TRBJ1-2	TRBD1	TGTGCCAGCAGCCAAGAATTGCCTGAGCCCCGGGACAGAAATGGCTACACCTTC	CASSQELPEPRDRNGYTF
.	TRBV9	TRBJ1-1	.	TGTGCCAGCAGCGTAGCGGGGCTGGGCACTGAAGCTTTCTTT	CASSVAGLGTEAFF
many	TRBV4-2	TRBJ2-7	.	TGTGCCAGCAGCCAAGATGATGCGTCCCCTTCCTACGAGCAGTACTTC	CASSQDDASPSYEQYF
.	TRBV5-4	TRBJ2-7	TRBD2	TGTGCCAGCAGCTCGGGACTAGCGGGCCTCTACGAGCAGTACTTC	CASSSGLAGLYEQYF
once	TRBV6-6	TRBJ2-3	TRBD2	TGTGCCAGCAGTTACCCCAGCGGGAGAGGAGATACGCAGTATTTT	CASSYPSGRGDTQYF
.	TRBV28	TRBJ2-7	.	TGTGCCAGCAGTCTGACAGATTCCTACGAGCAGTACTTC	CASSLTDSYEQYF
.	TRBV11-1	TRBJ2-2	.	TGTGCCAGCACCTATAGTCAGAGGACTGCGAGTTTCGGGGAGCTGTTTTTT	CASTYSQRTASFGELFF
.	TRBV6-4	TRBJ2-7	TRBD2	TGTGCCAGCAGTCCGGGGGGGGACACCAACTACGAGCAGTACTTC	CASSPGGDTNYEQYF
few	TRBV7-2	TRBJ2-2	TRBD2	TGTGCCAGCAGCTTAACCAGACTAGCGGCCTACACCGGGGAGCTGTTTTTT	CASSLTRLAAYTGELFF
once	TRBV9	TRBJ2-7	.	TGTGCCAGCAGCGTAGGTGGTGGATCAGACGAGCAGTACTTC	CASSVGGGSDEQYF
once	TRBV30	TRBJ2-1	.	TGTGCCTGGAGCACGGATGAGCAGTTCTTC	CAWSTDEQFF
.	TRBV19	TRBJ2-1	.	TGTGCCAGTAGTATTTTGGCGGGTCCCTCCTACAATGAGCAGTTCTTC	CASSILAGPSYNEQFF
few	TRBV7-8	TRBJ2-3	.	TGTGCCAGCAGCTTAGCCGGAGGTACGACAGATACGCAGTATTTT	CASSLAGGTTDTQYF